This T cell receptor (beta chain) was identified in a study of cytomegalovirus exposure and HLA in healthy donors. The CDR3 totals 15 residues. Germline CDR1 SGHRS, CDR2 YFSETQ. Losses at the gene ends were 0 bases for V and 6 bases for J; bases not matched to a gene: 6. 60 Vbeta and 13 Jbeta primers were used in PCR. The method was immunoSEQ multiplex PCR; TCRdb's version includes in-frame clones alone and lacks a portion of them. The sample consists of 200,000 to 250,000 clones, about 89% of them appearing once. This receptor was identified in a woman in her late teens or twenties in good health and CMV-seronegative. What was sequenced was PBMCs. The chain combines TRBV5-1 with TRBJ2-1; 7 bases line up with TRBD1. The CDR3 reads CASSLAGDSVNEQFF. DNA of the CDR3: TGCGCCAGCAGCTTGGCTGGGGACAGCGTCAATGAGCAGTTCTTC.